This is a list of T cell receptor beta chains from one sample in a study of shared clonotypes between healthy human individuals. The data were produced by immunoSEQ multiplex PCR, yet TCRdb's version contains in-frame clones alone and is incomplete. The repertoire holds about 2 million clones, with roughly 94% as singletons. Sequencing was carried out using naive CD4+ T cells sorted from blood. The receptors originated from a man between 18 and 35 years old in good health. CDR3s include the opening cysteine and the closing phenylalanine or tryptophan. The D gene is left open where the match is weak. Size is stated for part of the rows, as once, few or many counts, or as a class when the clone is expanded.

d_call | clone_size | j_call | v_call | cdr3_nt | cdr3_aa
NA | NA | TRBJ2-7 | TRBV6-6 | TGTGCCAGCAGCCAACTCGGGACCAAACTATACGAGCAGTACTTC | CASSQLGTKLYEQYF
TRBD2 | many | TRBJ2-3 | TRBV18 | TGTGCCAGCCCGCCGAGCGGGAGTACCACAGATACGCAGTATTTT | CASPPSGSTTDTQYF
NA | NA | TRBJ1-5 | TRBV7-3 | TGTGCCAGCAGCTTAAACCACCTCCTGACAGGCGAAAGTAGCAATCAGCCCCAGCATTTT | CASSLNHLLTGESSNQPQHF
NA | NA | TRBJ2-5 | TRBV7-3 | TGTGCCAGCAGCCGGTCATCGGGGGAGACCCAGTACTTC | CASSRSSGETQYF
TRBD2 | NA | TRBJ2-1 | TRBV18 | TGTGCCAGCTCACCGCGTCCTCTCGGCGGGAGGCGCTACAATGAGCAGTTCTTC | CASSPRPLGGRRYNEQFF
NA | NA | TRBJ2-1 | TRBV27 | TGTGCCAGCAGCAATAATGCAGGGTCCTCCTACAATGAGCAGTTCTTC | CASSNNAGSSYNEQFF
NA | NA | TRBJ2-1 | TRBV6-5 | TGTGCCAGCAGTTCTTATGCCTTGGGATCGGATGAGCAGTTCTTC | CASSSYALGSDEQFF
NA | NA | TRBJ2-7 | TRBV5-1 | TGCGCCAGCAGCTTAGGCGGGGAGATCGACGAGCAGTACTTC | CASSLGGEIDEQYF
NA | once | TRBJ2-4 | TRBV7-9 | TGTGCCAGCAGCTTAAGGGGCGGTGGCGGAGCCAAAAACATTCAGTACTTC | CASSLRGGGGAKNIQYF
NA | NA | TRBJ2-4 | TRBV11-2 | TGTGCCAGCAGCTTGGGTGGCGGGAACATTCAGTACTTC | CASSLGGGNIQYF
TRBD1 | NA | TRBJ1-5 | TRBV10-2 | TGCGCCAGCACCGACAGGGTTGGGCAGCCCCAGCATTTT | CASTDRVGQPQHF
NA | NA | TRBJ1-5 | TRBV5-1 | TGCGCCAGCAGCCCGGACAGTAATCAGCCCCAGCATTTT | CASSPDSNQPQHF
NA | NA | TRBJ2-7 | TRBV20-1 | TGCAGTGCCTGGGCCCTCGAGCAGTACTTC | CSAWALEQYF
TRBD1 | NA | TRBJ2-2 | TRBV10-3 | TGTGCCATCAGTGACCTTACAGGGGTTACCGCCGGGGAGCTGTTTTTT | CAISDLTGVTAGELFF
NA | NA | TRBJ2-7 | TRBV4-1 | TGCGCCAGCAGCCAAGCGGGACGTTTTTACGAGCAGTACTTC | CASSQAGRFYEQYF
TRBD1 | NA | TRBJ1-5 | TRBV28 | TGTGCCAGCAGGGTGGACAGGGGCATCATCGGCAATCAGCCCCAGCATTTT | CASRVDRGIIGNQPQHF
TRBD2 | NA | TRBJ2-1 | TRBV30 | TGTGCCTTCTCCGGGACTAGCGGGCCCCGGCTCCTCTACAATGAGCAGTTCTTC | CAFSGTSGPRLLYNEQFF
NA | NA | TRBJ2-3 | TRBV6-5 | TGTGCCAGCAGCCCATTCGCTGAGAGAACAGATACGCAGTATTTT | CASSPFAERTDTQYF
NA | NA | TRBJ1-5 | TRBV27 | TGTGCCAGCAGTCCCTTTTTTACCGGGCGGAATGACAATCAGCCCCAGCATTTT | CASSPFFTGRNDNQPQHF
NA | NA | TRBJ2-2 | TRBV7-7 | TGTGCTAGCACCCGGGCCCCGAACACCGGGGAGCTGTTTTTT | CASTRAPNTGELFF
NA | NA | TRBJ1-4 | TRBV5-4 | TGTGCCAGCAGCTTGGGCAGCGTAGGGCCACTGTTTTTT | CASSLGSVGPLFF
NA | once | TRBJ2-1 | TRBV7-3 | TGTGCCAGCAGCTTAACAGGGATCAATGAGCAGTTCTTC | CASSLTGINEQFF
NA | NA | TRBJ1-2 | TRBV5-1 | TGCGCCAGCAGCCGGGACGACTATGGCTACACCTTC | CASSRDDYGYTF
TRBD1 | NA | TRBJ2-5 | TRBV5-6 | TGTGCCAGCAGCTATTCAGGGGGCAGAGAGACCCAGTACTTC | CASSYSGGRETQYF
NA | NA | TRBJ2-3 | TRBV7-3 | TGTGCCAGCAGCTTAAACGGAGGGGGATCGGGAGATACGCAGTATTTT | CASSLNGGGSGDTQYF
TRBD2 | NA | TRBJ2-7 | TRBV19 | TGTGCCAGTAGTGTATCCGGGACTAGCGGCTACGAGCAGTACTTC | CASSVSGTSGYEQYF
TRBD2 | NA | TRBJ2-2 | TRBV5-1 | TGCGCCAGCAGCGTCGGGACTAGCGGACTGGCTGGGGAGCTGTTTTTT | CASSVGTSGLAGELFF
TRBD1 | NA | TRBJ2-3 | TRBV19 | TGTGCCAGTAGTATTACAGGGGTTAGCCCTCAGAATACGCAGTATTTT | CASSITGVSPQNTQYF
NA | NA | TRBJ1-5 | TRBV28 | TGTGCCAGCAGCCCGCACAGGTTCCAGCCCCAGCATTTT | CASSPHRFQPQHF
TRBD1 | few | TRBJ1-1 | TRBV7-9 | TGTGCCAGCAGCTTCACAGGGGACACTGAAGCTTTCTTT | CASSFTGDTEAFF
NA | NA | TRBJ2-5 | TRBV6-5 | TGTGCCAGCAGCAGGGGTCGGGGGTTCGAGGAGACCCAGTACTTC | CASSRGRGFEETQYF
NA | NA | TRBJ2-3 | TRBV28 | TGTGCCAGCAGTTCCCTGGGGCGCCGAGATACGCAGTATTTT | CASSSLGRRDTQYF
TRBD1 | NA | TRBJ2-1 | TRBV7-9 | TGTGCCAGCAGCTTAGGGGGGACAGGGAAGGATGAGCAGTTCTTC | CASSLGGTGKDEQFF
NA | NA | TRBJ2-3 | TRBV28 | TGTGCCAGCAGTTTATGGCAGGCCACAGATACGCAGTATTTT | CASSLWQATDTQYF
NA | few | TRBJ1-2 | TRBV6-6 | TGTGCCAGCAGTTACGTTGGCTACACCTTC | CASSYVGYTF
TRBD1 | NA | TRBJ2-1 | TRBV7-9 | TGTGCCAGCAGCCCAGAGGGGGCAGGTCGGCAGTTCTTC | CASSPEGAGRQFF
NA | NA | TRBJ2-6 | TRBV2 | TGTGCCAGCAGTCCTCTCACACCTAACTCTGGGGCCAACGTCCTGACTTTC | CASSPLTPNSGANVLTF
NA | NA | TRBJ1-2 | TRBV7-9 | TGTGCCAGCAGCTTAGACAGCAATGGCTACACCTTC | CASSLDSNGYTF
NA | NA | TRBJ1-5 | TRBV5-6 | TGTGCCAGCAGCTTAGCCGGGGCCCAAATCAATCAGCCCCAGCATTTT | CASSLAGAQINQPQHF
NA | NA | TRBJ1-2 | TRBV5-1 | TGCGCCAGCAGCCCCCGGGGAACGGGGTATGGCTACACCTTC | CASSPRGTGYGYTF
NA | once | TRBJ2-2 | TRBV13 | TGTGCCAGCAGCTTAGAGGGACTCCGGCTAGCGTCAACGAACACCGGGGAGCTGTTTTTT | CASSLEGLRLASTNTGELFF
NA | NA | TRBJ2-2 | TRBV9 | TGTGCCAGCAGCGTGACAACGGTCCCCGGGGAGCTGTTTTTT | CASSVTTVPGELFF
TRBD2 | NA | TRBJ2-7 | TRBV7-2 | TGTGCCAGCAGCCGGACTAGCGGCTCCTACGAGCAGTACTTC | CASSRTSGSYEQYF
TRBD2 | NA | TRBJ2-5 | TRBV30 | TGTGCCTGGACTCTGAGCGGGAGGTTGGAGACCCAGTACTTC | CAWTLSGRLETQYF
NA | NA | TRBJ1-6 | TRBV4-1 | TGCGCCAGCAGCCAAGTACTCGGGACAAAAAATTCACCCCTCCACTTT | CASSQVLGTKNSPLHF
TRBD2 | NA | TRBJ2-2 | TRBV18 | TGTGCCAGCTCCCGCCCGACTAGCGGGAGTACCGGGGAGCTGTTTTTT | CASSRPTSGSTGELFF
NA | NA | TRBJ2-7 | TRBV6-5 | TGTGCCAGCAGTTACTCGGATTCTACCTACGAGCAGTACTTC | CASSYSDSTYEQYF
TRBD1 | NA | TRBJ2-1 | TRBV18 | TGTGCCAGCTCAACCGGGACAGGGGCCTACAATGAGCAGTTCTTC | CASSTGTGAYNEQFF
NA | NA | TRBJ1-1 | TRBV15 | TGTGCCACCAGCAGGGTAAACACTGAAGCTTTCTTT | CATSRVNTEAFF